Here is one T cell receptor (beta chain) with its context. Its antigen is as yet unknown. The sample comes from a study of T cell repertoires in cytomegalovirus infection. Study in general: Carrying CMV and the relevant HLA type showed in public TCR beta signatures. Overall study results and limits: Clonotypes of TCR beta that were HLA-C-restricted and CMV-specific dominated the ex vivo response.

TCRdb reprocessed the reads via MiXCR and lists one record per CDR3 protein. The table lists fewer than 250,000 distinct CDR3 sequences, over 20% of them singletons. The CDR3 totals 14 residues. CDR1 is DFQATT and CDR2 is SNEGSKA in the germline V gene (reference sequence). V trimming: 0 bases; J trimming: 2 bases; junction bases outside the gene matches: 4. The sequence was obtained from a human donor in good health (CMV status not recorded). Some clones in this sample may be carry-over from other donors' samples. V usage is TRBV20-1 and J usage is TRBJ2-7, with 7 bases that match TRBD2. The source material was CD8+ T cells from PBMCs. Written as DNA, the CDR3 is TGCAGTGCTAGAGATCGGGAGGTTACCTACGAGCAGTACTTC. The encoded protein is CSARDREVTYEQYF.